What follows are 9 T cell receptor beta chains derived from one specimen sequenced in a study of cytomegalovirus exposure and HLA in healthy donors (dated by TCRdb to 2017 to 2019). The library was obtained by the immunoSEQ multiplex PCR assay. Sourced from immuneACCESS, this table was stored by TCRdb with only in-frame sequences that have V and J called. A share of the clones is absent; for the studies checked, an unresolved V gene accounts for under half, and the remainder has no known explanation. Across this sample there are roughly 130,000 clones, with 84% seen only once. The top ten constitute 1.4% of the sample. The specimen was PBMCs. These receptors all come from a woman aged 25 to 39 in good health and CMV-seronegative.

V and J are TRBV18 and TRBJ1-3; TRBD1 matches at 7 bases. Germline V gene sequence: CDR1 KGHSH, CDR2 LQKENI. This CDR3 comprises 17 residues. The V gene end was trimmed by 3 bases and the J gene end by 0 bases; junction bases not matched to a gene: 8. The CDR3 DNA follows: TGTGCCAGCTCACCGGACAGGCGTCAGAGCTCTGGAAACACCATATATTTT. It yields the protein CASSPDRRQSSGNTIYF.

The CDR3 DNA reads as TGTGCCAGCAGCCCGACCTGGTGGGGCGAGACCCAGTACTTC. It encodes CASSPTWWGETQYF. The chain links TRBV7-2 to TRBJ2-5; perhaps TRBD1 as D (5 bases). From germline, CDR1 is SGHTA and CDR2 FQGNSA. The CDR3 runs to 14 residues. V lost 5 bases, J lost 5 bases, and 15 bases lay in between.

This chain uses TRBV15 with TRBJ1-1; possibly TRBD1 for D (6 bases). Germline V gene lookup returns CDR1 LNHNV and CDR2 YYDKDF (reference sequence). CDR3 length equals 14 residues. Trimming removed 0 bases at V and 3 bases at J, with 8 bases between. In DNA, the CDR3 is TGTGCCACCAGCAGAGATCAGGGGTACACTGAAGCTTTCTTT. Protein product: CATSRDQGYTEAFF.

This sequence joins TRBV5-4 and TRBJ2-3; TRBD1 matches at 8 bases. This CDR3 contains 14 residues. Germline-derived CDR1 and CDR2 are SGHNT and YYREEE (reference sequence). J was trimmed by 4 bases and V by 5 bases; bases with no gene match: 6. CDR3 DNA sequence: TGTGCCAGCAGACAGGGGGAATGGGCAGATACGCAGTATTTT. Translation gives CASRQGEWADTQYF.

This chain uses TRBV27 with TRBJ2-7; 9 nucleotides match TRBD1. The CDR3 is made up of 13 amino acids. Germline assignment: CDR1 MNHEY and CDR2 SMNVEV (reference sequence). Germline trimming cut 6 bases from V and 6 bases from J; bases unmatched to any gene: 6. The CDR3 bases are TGTGCCAGCAGGGGGACAGGGCGGTCCGAGCAGTACTTC. Translated, it gives CASRGTGRSEQYF.

This clone was observed many times. The J gene is TRBJ2-1, the V gene TRBV19; a possible D gene is TRBD2 (6 bases). Deletions cut 5 bases from V and 0 bases from J, with 14 bases between. The CDR3 loop spans 16 amino acids. Looked up from germline, CDR1 is LNHDA and CDR2 is SQIVND (reference sequence). The CDR3 loop is CASSGTRASSYNEQFF. DNA for the CDR3: TGTGCCAGTAGTGGGACTCGGGCGAGCTCCTACAATGAGCAGTTCTTC.

V usage is TRBV5-5 and J usage is TRBJ1-4; D possibly corresponds to TRBD1 (6 bases). V was cut by 3 bases and J by 5 bases, with 17 bases left in between. Germline V gene lookup returns CDR1 SGHKS and CDR2 YYEKEE (reference sequence). The CDR3 consists of 16 residues. CDR3 loop: CASSSKPGVVNEKLFF. CDR3 coding DNA: TGTGCCAGCAGCTCCAAACCAGGGGTCGTCAATGAAAAACTGTTTTTT.

The gene calls are TRBV28 and TRBJ2-7; TRBD1 matches 9 bases. The germline CDR1 and CDR2 sequences are MDHEN and SYDVKM. The CDR3 length is 14 residues. J was trimmed by 6 bases and V by 5 bases; bases with no gene match: 8. The CDR3 reads CASSPGTGFIEQYF. DNA of the CDR3: TGTGCCAGCAGTCCCGGGACAGGGTTTATCGAGCAGTACTTC.

V is TRBV5-1 and J is TRBJ1-1; D call uncertain. The V end lost 2 bases, the J end lost 4 bases, and 9 bases lay between the germline ends. Germline lookup yields CDR1 SGHRS and CDR2 YFSETQ. CDR3 length equals 13 residues. Here the CDR3 DNA reads TGCGCCAGCAGCTTTTCTCAGGCCACTGAAGCTTTCTTT. Translating it yields CASSFSQATEAFF.